This entry concerns a single T cell receptor beta chain. Assay used: immunoSEQ multiplex PCR; TCRdb lists only in-frame clones, some missing. Found here are roughly 210,000 clones, more than 75% of them singletons; the top ten hold about 7%. This CDR3 has 15 amino acids. Per germline, CDR1 SGHRS and CDR2 YFSETQ. Between the trimmed V and J ends, which lost 4 bases and 7 bases, there was a span of 21 bases. This entry belongs to a study of blood T cell repertoires in COVID-19. Sequencing used PBMCs or T cells enriched from blood (not recorded which). The chain combines TRBV5-1 with TRBJ2-7; D remains ambiguous. The clonotype comes from a man in his thirties or forties in a cohort exposed to, infected with or recovered from COVID-19 (not recorded which). The CDR3 coding sequence is TGCGCCAGCAGCCGTTTCGCAGGCCCAGGTGGGGAGCAGTACTTC. Amino acid sequence: CASSRFAGPGGEQYF.